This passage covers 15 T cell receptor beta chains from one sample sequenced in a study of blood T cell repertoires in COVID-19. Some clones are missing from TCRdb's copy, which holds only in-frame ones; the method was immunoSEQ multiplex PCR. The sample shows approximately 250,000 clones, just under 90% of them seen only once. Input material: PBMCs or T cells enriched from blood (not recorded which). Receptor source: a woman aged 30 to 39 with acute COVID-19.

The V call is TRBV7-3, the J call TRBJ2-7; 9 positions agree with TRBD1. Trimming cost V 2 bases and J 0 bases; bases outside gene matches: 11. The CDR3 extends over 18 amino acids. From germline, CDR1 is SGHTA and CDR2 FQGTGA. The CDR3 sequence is CASSLFPPGQGGSYEQYF. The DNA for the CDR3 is TGTGCCAGCAGCTTATTTCCCCCGGGACAGGGAGGCTCCTACGAGCAGTACTTC. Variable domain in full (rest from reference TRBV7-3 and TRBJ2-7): GAGVSQTPSNKVTEKGKYVELRCDPISGHTALYWYRQSLGQGPEFLIYFQGTGAADDSGLPNDRFFAVRPEGSVSTLKIQRTERGDSAVYLCASSLFPPGQGGSYEQYFGPGTRLTVT.

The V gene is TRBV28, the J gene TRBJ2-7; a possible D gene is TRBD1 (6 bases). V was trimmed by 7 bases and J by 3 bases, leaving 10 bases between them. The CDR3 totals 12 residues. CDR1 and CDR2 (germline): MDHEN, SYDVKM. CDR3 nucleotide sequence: TGTGCCAGCACACAGGGTTTCTACGAGCAGTACTTC. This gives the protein CASTQGFYEQYF.

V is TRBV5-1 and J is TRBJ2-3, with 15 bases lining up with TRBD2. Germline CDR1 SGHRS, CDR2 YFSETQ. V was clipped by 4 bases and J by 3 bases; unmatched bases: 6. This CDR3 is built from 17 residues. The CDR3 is CASSEGTSGRWTDTQYF. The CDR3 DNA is TGCGCCAGCAGCGAAGGGACTAGCGGGAGGTGGACAGATACGCAGTATTTT.

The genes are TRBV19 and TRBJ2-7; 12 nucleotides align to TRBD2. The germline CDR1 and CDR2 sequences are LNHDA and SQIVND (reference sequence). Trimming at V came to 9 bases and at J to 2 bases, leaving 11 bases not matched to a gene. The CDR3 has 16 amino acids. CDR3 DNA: TGTGCCAGAAAGTTCCGACTAGCGGGAGAAACCTACGAGCAGTACTTC. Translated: CARKFRLAGETYEQYF.

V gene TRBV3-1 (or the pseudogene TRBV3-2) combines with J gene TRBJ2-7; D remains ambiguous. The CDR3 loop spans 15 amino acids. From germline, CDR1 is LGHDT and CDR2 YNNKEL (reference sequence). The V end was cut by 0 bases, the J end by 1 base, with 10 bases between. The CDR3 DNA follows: TGTGCCAGCAGCCAAGATCATGCGAGATCCTACGAGCAGTACTTC. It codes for CASSQDHARSYEQYF.

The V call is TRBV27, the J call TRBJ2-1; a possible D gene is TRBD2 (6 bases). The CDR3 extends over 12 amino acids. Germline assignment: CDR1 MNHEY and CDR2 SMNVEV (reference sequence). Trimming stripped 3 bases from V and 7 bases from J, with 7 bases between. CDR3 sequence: CASSLEGNEQFF. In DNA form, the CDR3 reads TGTGCCAGCAGTTTGGAGGGAAATGAGCAGTTCTTC.

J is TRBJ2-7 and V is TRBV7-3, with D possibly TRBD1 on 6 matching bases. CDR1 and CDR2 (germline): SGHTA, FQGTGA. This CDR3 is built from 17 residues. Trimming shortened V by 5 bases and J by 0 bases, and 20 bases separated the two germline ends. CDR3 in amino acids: CASSLGGPDSSSYEQYF. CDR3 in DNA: TGTGCCAGCAGCCTTGGCGGGCCGGACAGCAGCTCCTACGAGCAGTACTTC. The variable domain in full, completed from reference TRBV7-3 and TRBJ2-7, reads GAGVSQTPSNKVTEKGKYVELRCDPISGHTALYWYRQSLGQGPEFLIYFQGTGAADDSGLPNDRFFAVRPEGSVSTLKIQRTERGDSAVYLCASSLGGPDSSSYEQYFGPGTRLTVT.

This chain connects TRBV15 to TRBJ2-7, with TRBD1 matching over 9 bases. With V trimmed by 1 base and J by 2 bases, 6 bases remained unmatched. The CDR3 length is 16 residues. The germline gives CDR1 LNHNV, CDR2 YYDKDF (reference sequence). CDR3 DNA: TGTGCCACCAGCAGAGCTTTGGGGACAGGGACCTACGAGCAGTACTTC. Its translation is CATSRALGTGTYEQYF.

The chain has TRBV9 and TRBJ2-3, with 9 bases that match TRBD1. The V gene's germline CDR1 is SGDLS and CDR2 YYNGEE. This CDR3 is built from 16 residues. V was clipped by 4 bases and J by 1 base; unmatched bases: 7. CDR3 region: CASSLRTGVGTDTQYF. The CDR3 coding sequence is TGTGCCAGCAGCCTCCGGACAGGGGTAGGCACAGATACGCAGTATTTT.

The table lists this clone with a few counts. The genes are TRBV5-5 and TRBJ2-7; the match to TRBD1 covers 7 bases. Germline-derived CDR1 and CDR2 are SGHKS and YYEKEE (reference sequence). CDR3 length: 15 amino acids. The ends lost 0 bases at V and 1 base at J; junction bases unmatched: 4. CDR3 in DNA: TGTGCCAGCAGCTTGGCCCCAGGGGGATCCTACGAGCAGTACTTC. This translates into CASSLAPGGSYEQYF. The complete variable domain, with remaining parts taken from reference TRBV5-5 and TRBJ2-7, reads DAGVTQSPTHLIKTRGQQVTLRCSPISGHKSVSWYQQVLGQGPQFIFQYYEKEERGRGNFPDRFSARQFPNYSSELNVNALLLGDSALYLCASSLAPGGSYEQYFGPGTRLTVT.

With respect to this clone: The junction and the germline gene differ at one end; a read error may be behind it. Here the CDR3 DNA reads TGTGCCAGCTCACCAGAGGCGGGACGCTCGAGTTTT. Its translation is CASSPEAGRSSF. The chain uses TRBV18 and TRBJ2-3; TRBD2 might be the D (6 bases). Germline CDR1 is KGHSH and CDR2 is LQKENI. The CDR3 loop spans 12 amino acids. Full variable domain (outside the CDR3, taken from reference TRBV18 and TRBJ2-3): NAGVMQNPRHLVRRRGQEARLRCSPMKGHSHVYWYRQLPEEGLKFMVYLQKENIIDESGMPKERFSAEFPKEGPSILRIQQVVRGDSAAYFCASSPEAGRSSFGPGTRLTVL.

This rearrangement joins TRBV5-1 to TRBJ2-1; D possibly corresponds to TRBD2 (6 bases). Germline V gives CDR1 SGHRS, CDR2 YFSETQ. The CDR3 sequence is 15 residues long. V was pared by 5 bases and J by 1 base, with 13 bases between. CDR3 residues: CASSVGGMSYNEQFF. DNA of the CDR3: TGCGCCAGCAGTGTTGGGGGGATGTCCTACAATGAGCAGTTCTTC.

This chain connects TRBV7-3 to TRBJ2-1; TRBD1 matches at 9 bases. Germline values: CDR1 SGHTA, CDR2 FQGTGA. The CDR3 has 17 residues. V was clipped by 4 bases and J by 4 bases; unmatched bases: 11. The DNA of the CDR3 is TGTGCCAGCAGCTCGTCCGTATCCGGGACAGGGTACAATGAGCAGTTCTTC. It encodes CASSSSVSGTGYNEQFF.

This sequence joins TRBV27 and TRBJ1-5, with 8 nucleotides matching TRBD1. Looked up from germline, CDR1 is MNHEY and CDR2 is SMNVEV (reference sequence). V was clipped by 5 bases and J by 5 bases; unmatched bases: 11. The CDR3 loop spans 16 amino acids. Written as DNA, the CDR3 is TGTGCCAGCAGTCCAACCCGGGACAGGCTACATCAGCCCCAGCATTTT. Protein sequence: CASSPTRDRLHQPQHF.

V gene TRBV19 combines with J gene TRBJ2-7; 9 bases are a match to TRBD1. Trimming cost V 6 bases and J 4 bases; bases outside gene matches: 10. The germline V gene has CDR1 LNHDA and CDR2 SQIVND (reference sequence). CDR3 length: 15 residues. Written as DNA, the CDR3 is TGTGCCAGTAGAGACCAAGGACAGGGGAGATACGAGCAGTACTTC. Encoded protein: CASRDQGQGRYEQYF.